The present entry profiles one T cell receptor beta chain with its context. TCRdb's copy holds only in-frame clones and misses some; the assay was immunoSEQ multiplex PCR. The table includes 70,000 or so clones, around 90% detected once. V gave up 2 bases and J gave up 7 bases, with 11 bases separating them. The CDR3 spans 14 residues. CDR1 and CDR2 from the germline V gene are LGHDT and YNNKEL (reference sequence). This specimen comes from a study of blood T cell repertoires in COVID-19. The sample was peripheral blood. This chain uses TRBV3-1 (or the pseudogene TRBV3-2) with TRBJ2-2, with D maybe TRBD1 (5 bases). The clonotype originates from a woman between 50 and 59 years old with acute or convalescent COVID-19. The chain's CDR3 is CASSQLQGNGELFF. For the CDR3, the DNA is TGTGCCAGCAGCCAACTCCAGGGAAACGGGGAGCTGTTTTTT.